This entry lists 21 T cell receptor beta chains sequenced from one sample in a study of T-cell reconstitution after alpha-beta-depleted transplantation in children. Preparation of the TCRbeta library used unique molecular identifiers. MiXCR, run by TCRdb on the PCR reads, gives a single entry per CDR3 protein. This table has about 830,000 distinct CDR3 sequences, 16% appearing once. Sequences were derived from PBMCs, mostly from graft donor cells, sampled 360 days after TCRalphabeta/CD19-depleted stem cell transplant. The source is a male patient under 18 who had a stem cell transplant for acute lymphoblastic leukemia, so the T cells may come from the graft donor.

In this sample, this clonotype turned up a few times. CDR3 amino acids: CSVVGINYGYTF. The DNA for the CDR3 is TGCAGCGTTGTGGGGATTAACTATGGCTACACCTTC. The rearrangement links TRBV29-1 to TRBJ1-2, with unresolved D. This CDR3 contains 12 residues. The germline CDR1 and CDR2 sequences are SQVTM and ANQGSEA. The ends were cut back, 4 bases at V and 1 base at J, with 7 bases in the middle.

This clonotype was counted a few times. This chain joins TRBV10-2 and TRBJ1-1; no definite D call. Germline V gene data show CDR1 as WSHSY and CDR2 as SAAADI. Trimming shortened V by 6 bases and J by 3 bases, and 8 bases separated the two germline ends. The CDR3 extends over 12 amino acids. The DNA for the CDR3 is TGCGCCAGCAGACCCGGACACACTGAAGCTTTCTTT. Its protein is CASRPGHTEAFF.

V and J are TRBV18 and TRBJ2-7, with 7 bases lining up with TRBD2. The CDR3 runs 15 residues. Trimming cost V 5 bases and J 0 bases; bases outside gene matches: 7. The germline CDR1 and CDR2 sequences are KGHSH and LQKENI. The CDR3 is CASSFVSGASYEQYF. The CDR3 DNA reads TGTGCCAGCTCATTCGTCAGCGGGGCCTCCTACGAGCAGTACTTC.

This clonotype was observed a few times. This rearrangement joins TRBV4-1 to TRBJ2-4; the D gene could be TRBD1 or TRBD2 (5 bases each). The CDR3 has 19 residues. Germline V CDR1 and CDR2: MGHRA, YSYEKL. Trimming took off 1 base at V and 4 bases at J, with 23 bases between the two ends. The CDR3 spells CASSQVGKGPRGGKNIQYF. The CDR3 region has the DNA TGCGCCAGCAGCCAAGTCGGGAAGGGACCTCGAGGCGGGAAAAACATTCAGTACTTC.

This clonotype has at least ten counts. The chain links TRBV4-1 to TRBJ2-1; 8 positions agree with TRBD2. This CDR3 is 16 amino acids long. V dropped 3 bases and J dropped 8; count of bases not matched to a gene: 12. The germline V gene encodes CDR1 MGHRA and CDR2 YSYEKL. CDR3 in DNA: TGCGCCAGCAGCCAGATAGCGGGACGTGCGCAGGATGAGCAGTTCTTC. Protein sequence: CASSQIAGRAQDEQFF.

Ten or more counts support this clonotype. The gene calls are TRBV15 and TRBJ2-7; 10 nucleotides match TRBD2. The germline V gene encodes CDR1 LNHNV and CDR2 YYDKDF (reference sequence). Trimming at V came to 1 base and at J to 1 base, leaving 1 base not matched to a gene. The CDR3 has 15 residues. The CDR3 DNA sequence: TGTGCCACCAGCAGAGGGACTAGCGGATCCTACGAGCAGTACTTC. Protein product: CATSRGTSGSYEQYF.

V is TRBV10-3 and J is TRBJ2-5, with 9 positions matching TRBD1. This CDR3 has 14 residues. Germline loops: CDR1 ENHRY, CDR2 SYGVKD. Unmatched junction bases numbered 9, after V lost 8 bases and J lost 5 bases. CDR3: CAIGTGQGSETQYF. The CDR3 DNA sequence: TGTGCCATCGGGACCGGACAGGGGTCGGAGACCCAGTACTTC.

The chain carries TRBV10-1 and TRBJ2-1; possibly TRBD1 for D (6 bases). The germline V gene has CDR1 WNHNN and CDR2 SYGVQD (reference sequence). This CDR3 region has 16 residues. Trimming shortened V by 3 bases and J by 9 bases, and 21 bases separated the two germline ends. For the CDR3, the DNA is TGCGCCAGCAGTGATTATAGATCCGGGACACCGATTGAGCAGTTCTTC. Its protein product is CASSDYRSGTPIEQFF.

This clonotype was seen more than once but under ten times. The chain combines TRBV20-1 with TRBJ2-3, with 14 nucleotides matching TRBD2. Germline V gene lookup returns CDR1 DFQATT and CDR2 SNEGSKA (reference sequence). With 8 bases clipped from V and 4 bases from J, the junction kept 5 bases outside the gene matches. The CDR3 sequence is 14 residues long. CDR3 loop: CSPSGLAGADTQYF. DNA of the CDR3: TGCAGTCCTTCGGGACTAGCGGGAGCAGATACGCAGTATTTT.

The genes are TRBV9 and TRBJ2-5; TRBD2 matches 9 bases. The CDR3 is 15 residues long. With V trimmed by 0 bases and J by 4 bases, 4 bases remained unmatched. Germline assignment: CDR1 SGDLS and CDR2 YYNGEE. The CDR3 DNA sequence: TGTGCCAGCAGCGTAGACGGTAGCGGGAGAGAGACCCAGTACTTC. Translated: CASSVDGSGRETQYF.

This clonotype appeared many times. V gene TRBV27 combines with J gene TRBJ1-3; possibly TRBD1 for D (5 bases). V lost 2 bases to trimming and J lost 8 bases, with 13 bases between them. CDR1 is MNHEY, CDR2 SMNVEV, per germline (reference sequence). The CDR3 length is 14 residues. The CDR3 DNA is TGTGCCAGCAGTTTACGGGGCTCAGGAGACACCATATATTTT. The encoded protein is CASSLRGSGDTIYF.

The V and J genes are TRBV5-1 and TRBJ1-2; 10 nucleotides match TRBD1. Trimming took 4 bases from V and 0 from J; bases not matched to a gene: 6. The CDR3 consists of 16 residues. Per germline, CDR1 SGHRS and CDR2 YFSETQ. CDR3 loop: CASSIGQGGTNYGYTF. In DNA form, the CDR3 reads TGCGCCAGCAGCATTGGACAGGGGGGGACTAACTATGGCTACACCTTC.

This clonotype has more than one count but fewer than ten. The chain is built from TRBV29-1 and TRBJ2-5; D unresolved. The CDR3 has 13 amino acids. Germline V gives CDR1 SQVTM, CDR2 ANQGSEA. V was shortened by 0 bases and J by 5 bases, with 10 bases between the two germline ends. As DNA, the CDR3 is TGCAGCGTTGAAGATATGCAAGGCGAGACCCAGTACTTC. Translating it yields CSVEDMQGETQYF.

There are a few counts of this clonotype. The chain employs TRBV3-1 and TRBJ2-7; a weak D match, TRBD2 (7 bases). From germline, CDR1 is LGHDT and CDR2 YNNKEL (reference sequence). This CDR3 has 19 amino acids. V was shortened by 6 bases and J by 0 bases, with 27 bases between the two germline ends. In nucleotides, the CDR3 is TGTGCCAGCAGTAACTGGGGTGGTATTACAGGGAGGGACTCCTACGAGCAGTACTTC. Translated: CASSNWGGITGRDSYEQYF.

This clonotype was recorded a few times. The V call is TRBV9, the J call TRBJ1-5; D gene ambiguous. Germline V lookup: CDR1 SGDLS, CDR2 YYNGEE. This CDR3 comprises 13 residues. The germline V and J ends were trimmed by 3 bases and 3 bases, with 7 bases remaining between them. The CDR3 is CASSAWANQPQHF. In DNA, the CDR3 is TGTGCCAGCAGCGCTTGGGCCAATCAGCCCCAGCATTTT.

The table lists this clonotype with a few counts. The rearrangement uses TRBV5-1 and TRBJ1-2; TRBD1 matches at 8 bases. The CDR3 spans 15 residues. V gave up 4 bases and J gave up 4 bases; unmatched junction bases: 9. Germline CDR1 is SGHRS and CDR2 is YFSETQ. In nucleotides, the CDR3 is TGCGCCAGCAGCCCTGGACAGGGAGGGGGCTATGGCTACACCTTC. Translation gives CASSPGQGGGYGYTF.

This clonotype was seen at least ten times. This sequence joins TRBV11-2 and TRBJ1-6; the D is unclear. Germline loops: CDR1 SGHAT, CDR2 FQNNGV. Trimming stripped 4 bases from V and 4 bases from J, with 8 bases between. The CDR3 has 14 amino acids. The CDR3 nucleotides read TGTGCCAGCAGCTCGGGCCCATATAATTCACCCCTCCACTTT. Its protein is CASSSGPYNSPLHF.

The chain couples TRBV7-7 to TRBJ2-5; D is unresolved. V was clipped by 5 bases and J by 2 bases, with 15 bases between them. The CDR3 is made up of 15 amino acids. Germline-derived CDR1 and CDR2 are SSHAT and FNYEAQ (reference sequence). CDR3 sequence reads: CASSVSPRDQETQYF. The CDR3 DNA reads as TGTGCCAGCAGCGTAAGCCCTAGGGATCAAGAGACCCAGTACTTC.

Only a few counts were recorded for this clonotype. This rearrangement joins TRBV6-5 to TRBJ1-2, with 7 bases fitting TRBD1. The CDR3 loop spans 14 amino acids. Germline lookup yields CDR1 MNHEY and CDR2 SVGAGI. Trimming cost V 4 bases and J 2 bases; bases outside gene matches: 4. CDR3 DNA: TGTGCCAGCAGTTGGGGACAGTGGAACTATGGCTACACCTTC. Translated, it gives CASSWGQWNYGYTF.

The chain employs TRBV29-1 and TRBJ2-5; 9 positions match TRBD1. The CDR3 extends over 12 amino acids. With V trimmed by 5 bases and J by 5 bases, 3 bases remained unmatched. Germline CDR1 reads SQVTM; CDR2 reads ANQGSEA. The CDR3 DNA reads TGCAGCGTTTGGACAGGGGATGAGACCCAGTACTTC. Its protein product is CSVWTGDETQYF.

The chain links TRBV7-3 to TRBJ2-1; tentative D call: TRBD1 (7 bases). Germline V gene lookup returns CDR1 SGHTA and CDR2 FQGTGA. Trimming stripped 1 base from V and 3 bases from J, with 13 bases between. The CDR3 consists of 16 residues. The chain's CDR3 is CASSLRPQGGYNEQFF. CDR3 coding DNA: TGTGCCAGCAGCTTAAGGCCCCAGGGGGGCTACAATGAGCAGTTCTTC.